What follows is one T cell receptor beta chain and its context. The data belong to a study of blood T cell repertoires in COVID-19. Overall study: PBMCs, B-cell-depleted T cells, or T cells provided the cDNA or gDNA that made up the material.

Profiling relied on immunoSEQ multiplex PCR, and the TCRdb table lists in-frame clones only, not all of them. The repertoire has 400,000 to 550,000 clones, nearly 90% of them found once; the top ten carry nearly 2%. Clinical histories supplied by participants themselves formed the basis of cohort assignment. The CDR3 runs 16 residues. V trimming: 4 bases; J trimming: 4 bases; junction bases outside the gene matches: 12. Germline V lookup: CDR1 SGHRS, CDR2 YFSETQ. Sequencing input: PBMCs or T cells enriched from blood (not recorded which). This TCR derives from a woman under 30 with acute COVID-19. This sequence joins TRBV5-1 and TRBJ2-3; 7 bases match TRBD2. The CDR3 protein is CASSAPGSGASDTQYF. CDR3 in DNA: TGCGCCAGCAGCGCCCCAGGAAGCGGGGCCTCAGATACGCAGTATTTT.